The 31 T cell receptor beta chains below all came from one sample that was sequenced in a study of cytomegalovirus exposure and HLA in healthy donors. Only in-frame clones appear in the TCRdb table, and some are missing; sequencing was by immunoSEQ multiplex PCR. The sample contains 260,000 or so clones, approximately 90% of which appear only once. The sequencing sample was made of PBMCs. The receptors stem from a woman aged 18-30 years in good health and CMV-seronegative.

J is TRBJ1-2 and V is TRBV6-6, with TRBD1 identical over 7 bases. Germline CDR1 MNHNY, CDR2 SVGAGI (reference sequence). The CDR3 extends over 15 amino acids. V shed 7 bases and J 8 bases; nucleotides not matched to a gene: 16. The CDR3 loop is CASTSGQQGFRGYTF. The CDR3, as DNA: TGTGCCAGCACGTCAGGCCAACAGGGGTTTCGGGGCTACACCTTC.

This chain joins TRBV7-8 and TRBJ2-2, with D perhaps TRBD1 (5 bases). The ends were cut back, 3 bases at V and 3 bases at J, with 17 bases in the middle. Germline lookup yields CDR1 SGHVS and CDR2 FQNEAQ. The CDR3 is made up of 17 amino acids. CDR3 nucleotide sequence: TGTGCCAGCAGCTTCCGCAGGGTACTGGTTGACACCGGGGAGCTGTTTTTT. Protein sequence: CASSFRRVLVDTGELFF.

The V and J genes are TRBV5-6 and TRBJ2-7; D is ambiguous. The CDR3 totals 13 residues. Germline assignment: CDR1 SGHDT and CDR2 YYEEEE. The V and J ends lost 2 bases and 5 bases respectively, with 11 bases between them. The CDR3 loop is CASSFPGQDEQYF. The CDR3 nucleotides read TGTGCCAGCAGCTTTCCAGGCCAAGACGAGCAGTACTTC.

This rearrangement joins TRBV25-1 to TRBJ2-1; D might be TRBD1 (6 bases). This CDR3 spans 14 amino acids. V was shortened by 3 bases and J by 9 bases, with 15 bases between the two germline ends. Per germline, CDR1 MGHDK and CDR2 SYGVNS. The CDR3 reads CASSDSFQGTEQFF. In DNA form, the CDR3 reads TGTGCCAGCAGTGATTCCTTCCAGGGGACTGAGCAGTTCTTC.

This sequence joins TRBV25-1 and TRBJ1-1; a weak D match, TRBD1 (5 bases). This CDR3 is 14 amino acids long. CDR1 and CDR2 from the germline V gene are MGHDK and SYGVNS. The ends were cut back, 11 bases at V and 0 bases at J, with 16 bases in the middle. CDR3 nucleotides: TGTGCCTCTGTCGCCGACAGCCTGAACACTGAAGCTTTCTTT. It is translated as CASVADSLNTEAFF. Using reference TRBV25-1 and TRBJ1-1 for the parts outside the CDR3, the full variable domain is EADIYQTPRYLVIGTGKKITLECSQTMGHDKMYWYQQDPGMELHLIHYSYGVNSTEKGDLSSESTVSRIRTEHFPLTLESARPSHTSQYLCASVADSLNTEAFFGQGTRLTVV.

V and J are TRBV10-3 and TRBJ2-5; 9 bases match TRBD2. Germline V gene lookup returns CDR1 ENHRY and CDR2 SYGVKD. Losses at the gene ends were 4 bases for V and 5 bases for J; bases not matched to a gene: 8. The CDR3 is made up of 15 amino acids. The CDR3: CAISGSAGGFETQYF. For the CDR3, the DNA is TGTGCCATCAGTGGGTCAGCGGGAGGATTCGAGACCCAGTACTTC.

The chain carries TRBV9 and TRBJ2-4; 8 nucleotides match TRBD2. From germline, CDR1 is SGDLS and CDR2 YYNGEE. The CDR3 loop spans 16 amino acids. Trimming took 0 bases from V and 2 from J; bases not matched to a gene: 4. CDR3 nucleotide sequence: TGTGCCAGCAGCGTAGATAGCGGGGCGACCAAAAACATTCAGTACTTC. Protein product: CASSVDSGATKNIQYF.

In this sample, this clone turned up once. J is TRBJ2-2 and V is TRBV7-9, with 9 bases identical to TRBD2. The CDR3 runs to 17 residues. Germline V CDR1 and CDR2: SEHNR, FQNEAQ (reference sequence). The V segment lost 0 bases and the J segment 7 bases; nucleotides outside the gene matches: 9. The CDR3 reads CASSLALLAGDIGELFF. The CDR3 coding sequence is TGTGCCAGCAGCTTAGCGCTTTTAGCGGGAGATATCGGGGAGCTGTTTTTT.

V gene TRBV6-4 combines with J gene TRBJ1-2, with 9 bases lining up with TRBD1. This CDR3 contains 17 residues. Trimming removed 0 bases from V and 3 bases from J; junction bases left unmatched: 8. Germline V gene sequence: CDR1 MRHNA, CDR2 SNTAGT. CDR3 protein: CASSDSGTGFGDYGYTF. Here the CDR3 DNA reads TGTGCCAGCAGTGACTCCGGGACAGGGTTTGGGGACTATGGCTACACCTTC.

This clone was observed once. The V and J genes are TRBV5-1 and TRBJ2-7; 8 bases are a match to TRBD2. Germline CDR1 is SGHRS and CDR2 is YFSETQ. The J segment lost 5 bases and the V segment lost 2 bases, leaving 6 bases of the junction unmatched. The CDR3 covers 14 residues. Here the CDR3 DNA reads TGCGCCAGCAGCTTAAGCGGGAGATCCCACGAGCAGTACTTC. It yields the protein CASSLSGRSHEQYF. Supplemented by reference TRBV5-1 and TRBJ2-7, the full variable domain reads KAGVTQTPRYLIKTRGQQVTLSCSPISGHRSVSWYQQTPGQGLQFLFEYFSETQRNKGNFPGRFSGRQFSNSRSEMNVSTLELGDSALYLCASSLSGRSHEQYFGPGTRLTVT.

Written as DNA, the CDR3 is TGTGCCAGCAGTCATTCGGCAGGGAATGCCTACGAGCAGTACTTC. The encoded protein is CASSHSAGNAYEQYF. The chain links TRBV9 to TRBJ2-7; D might be TRBD1 (5 bases). The CDR3 sequence is 15 residues long. The germline CDR1 and CDR2 sequences are SGDLS and YYNGEE. Trimming shortened V by 5 bases and J by 2 bases, and 17 bases separated the two germline ends. The full variable domain, its missing parts supplied by reference TRBV9 and TRBJ2-7, is DSGVTQTPKHLITATGQRVTLRCSPRSGDLSVYWYQQSLDQGLQFLIQYYNGEERAKGNILERFSAQQFPDLHSELNLSSLELGDSALYFCASSHSAGNAYEQYFGPGTRLTVT.

The rearrangement links TRBV27 to TRBJ1-2, with TRBD1 matching 7 bases. This CDR3 has 11 amino acids. The germline gives CDR1 MNHEY, CDR2 SMNVEV (reference sequence). V shed 5 bases and J 8 bases; nucleotides not matched to a gene: 2. The CDR3 spells CASSHRGGYTF. CDR3 nucleotides: TGTGCCAGCAGTCACAGGGGCGGCTACACCTTC.

The genes are TRBV12-5 and TRBJ2-1; 13 positions match TRBD2. CDR1 is LGHNT and CDR2 is FRNRAP in the germline V gene. CDR3 length: 15 amino acids. The V segment lost 6 bases and the J segment 9 bases; nucleotides outside the gene matches: 8. CDR3 DNA: TGTGCTAGTGGGATCGGACTAGCGGGAGATACTGAGCAGTTCTTC. Translating gives CASGIGLAGDTEQFF. Together with reference TRBV12-5 and TRBJ2-1, the CDR3 gives the full variable domain: DARVTQTPRHKVTEMGQEVTMRCQPILGHNTVFWYRQTMMQGLELLAYFRNRAPLDDSGMPKDRFSAEMPDATLATLKIQPSEPRDSAVYFCASGIGLAGDTEQFFGPGTRLTVL.

The chain couples TRBV7-2 to TRBJ1-2; 9 bases align to TRBD1. The V and J ends lost 3 bases and 4 bases, in that order; junction bases with no gene match: 6. The CDR3 consists of 15 residues. CDR1 and CDR2 from the germline V gene are SGHTA and FQGNSA. The DNA of the CDR3 is TGTGCCAGCAGCTTGAGTGCGACAGGGGGCTATGGCTACACCTTC. Translation: CASSLSATGGYGYTF.

The chain combines TRBV11-3 with TRBJ2-3; D may be TRBD1 (6 bases). The CDR3 is 15 residues long. Germline CDR1 SGHNT, CDR2 YENEEA. The V gene lost 5 bases and the J gene lost 9 bases, with 21 bases spanning the gap. The CDR3 spells CASSRGLDRSQTQYF. CDR3 sequence (DNA): TGTGCCAGCAGCCGCGGACTCGACAGGTCGCAAACGCAGTATTTT.

This chain links TRBV27 with TRBJ2-3; 10 nucleotides line up with TRBD2. The CDR3 contains 16 residues. V lost 2 bases, J lost 8 bases, and 10 bases stayed unmatched. CDR1 is MNHEY, CDR2 SMNVEV, per germline (reference sequence). The CDR3 loop is CASSLLAGDHMATQYF. CDR3 nucleotide sequence: TGTGCCAGCAGTTTACTAGCGGGAGATCATATGGCTACGCAGTATTTT.

The rearrangement joins TRBV5-1 to TRBJ2-7; 9 positions match TRBD1. After removal of 3 bases from V and 3 bases from J, the junction contained 4 bases not matched to a gene. CDR1 SGHRS and CDR2 YFSETQ come from the germline V gene. The CDR3 covers 14 residues. CDR3 residues: CASSYRGQIYEQYF. In nucleotides, the CDR3 is TGCGCCAGCAGCTACAGGGGGCAGATCTACGAGCAGTACTTC.

The chain joins TRBV5-1 to TRBJ2-3; 10 nucleotides agree with TRBD2. The CDR3 is 14 amino acids. Germline CDR1 reads SGHRS; CDR2 reads YFSETQ. Trimming removed 6 bases from V and 0 bases from J; junction bases left unmatched: 1. The CDR3 is CASIAGGSTDTQYF. In DNA, the CDR3 is TGCGCCAGCATAGCGGGGGGAAGCACAGATACGCAGTATTTT.

About this clone itself: This specimen includes other DNA sequences encoding the same CDR3. The CDR3 nucleotides are TGCGCCAGCAGCTTGGGATCTAGCGGATACACCGGGGAGCTGTTTTTT. It translates to CASSLGSSGYTGELFF. The rearrangement links TRBV5-1 to TRBJ2-2; 7 bases agree with TRBD2. The V and J ends lost 0 bases and 3 bases, in that order; junction bases with no gene match: 5. Germline CDR1 reads SGHRS; CDR2 reads YFSETQ. The CDR3 is made up of 16 amino acids.

This clone was counted once. The same CDR3 also results from other DNA sequences found in this sample. CDR3 in DNA: TGTGCCAGCAGCCCAGGGGGCGGCACAGATACGCAGTATTTT. This encodes CASSPGGGTDTQYF. The gene calls are TRBV6-5 and TRBJ2-3, with TRBD1 matching over 8 bases. The V and J ends lost 6 bases and 1 base, in that order; junction bases with no gene match: 3. The CDR3 totals 14 residues. The germline CDR1 and CDR2 sequences are MNHEY and SVGAGI.

The chain couples TRBV9 to TRBJ2-3, with 14 nucleotides matching TRBD2. CDR1 and CDR2 (germline): SGDLS, YYNGEE. The CDR3 runs to 17 residues. V shed 0 bases and J 4 bases; nucleotides not matched to a gene: 4. The CDR3 protein is CASSVEGLAGVPDTQYF. The CDR3 nucleotides read TGTGCCAGCAGCGTAGAGGGACTAGCGGGAGTGCCAGATACGCAGTATTTT. Together with reference TRBV9 and TRBJ2-3, the CDR3 gives the full variable domain: DSGVTQTPKHLITATGQRVTLRCSPRSGDLSVYWYQQSLDQGLQFLIQYYNGEERAKGNILERFSAQQFPDLHSELNLSSLELGDSALYFCASSVEGLAGVPDTQYFGPGTRLTVL.

The V call is TRBV27, the J call TRBJ2-5; 12 bases align to TRBD2. The V and J ends lost 5 bases and 4 bases, in that order; junction bases with no gene match: 8. Germline CDR1 reads MNHEY; CDR2 reads SMNVEV (reference sequence). CDR3 size: 16 residues. The CDR3 spells CASSHLAGGPVETQYF. The CDR3 nucleotides are TGTGCCAGCAGTCACCTAGCGGGAGGGCCGGTAGAGACCCAGTACTTC.

The chain combines TRBV5-1 with TRBJ2-7; TRBD1 matches 7 bases. CDR1 SGHRS and CDR2 YFSETQ come from the germline V gene. CDR3 size: 13 residues. J lost 7 bases, V lost 0 bases, and 4 bases had no gene match. The chain's CDR3 is CASSLATTGEQYF. The CDR3 DNA reads as TGCGCCAGCAGCTTGGCCACGACAGGGGAGCAGTACTTC.

This chain uses TRBV5-6 with TRBJ2-7, with 10 nucleotides matching TRBD1. This CDR3 contains 14 residues. V shed 1 base and J 4 bases; nucleotides not matched to a gene: 2. Germline CDR1 and CDR2: SGHDT and YYEEEE. Here the CDR3 reads CASSLPDRGYEQYF. The CDR3 DNA follows: TGTGCCAGCAGCTTGCCGGACAGGGGGTACGAGCAGTACTTC.

The genes are TRBV6-6 and TRBJ1-1; the match to TRBD1 covers 7 bases. This CDR3 has 16 residues. Unmatched junction bases numbered 7, after V lost 2 bases and J lost 1 base. Germline assignment: CDR1 MNHNY and CDR2 SVGAGI (reference sequence). CDR3: CASSYLRSGGNTEAFF. The CDR3 DNA sequence: TGTGCCAGCAGTTACCTGCGCTCAGGGGGGAACACTGAAGCTTTCTTT.

J is TRBJ2-2 and V is TRBV28; 8 bases map to TRBD1. V was pared by 3 bases and J by 6 bases, with 3 bases of the junction left unmatched. CDR3 length equals 14 residues. Germline loops: CDR1 MDHEN, CDR2 SYDVKM. The DNA of the CDR3 is TGTGCCAGCAGTTTTCGACAGGGGCCCGGGGAGCTGTTTTTT. It codes for CASSFRQGPGELFF.

For the CDR3, the DNA is TGTGCCTGGAGGACAGGGGGGAGATACAATGAGCAGTTCTTC. It yields the protein CAWRTGGRYNEQFF. V and J are TRBV30 and TRBJ2-1; 9 positions match TRBD1. V shed 3 bases, J shed 4 bases, and the junction held 4 bases outside the gene matches. The CDR3 has 14 amino acids. In germline, CDR1 is GTSNPN, CDR2 SVGIG (reference sequence).

V usage is TRBV7-9 and J usage is TRBJ2-7; 8 nucleotides line up with TRBD2. CDR3 length equals 14 residues. Germline values: CDR1 SEHNR, CDR2 FQNEAQ (reference sequence). Losses at the gene ends were 4 bases for V and 3 bases for J; bases not matched to a gene: 5. Here the CDR3 reads CASSSGTRFYEQYF. CDR3 coding DNA: TGTGCCAGCAGCTCCGGGACTAGGTTCTACGAGCAGTACTTC.

The rearrangement joins TRBV18 to TRBJ1-5; D call uncertain. V shed 2 bases and J shed 3 bases, with 11 bases lying between them. The CDR3 covers 15 residues. Germline lookup yields CDR1 KGHSH and CDR2 LQKENI. The CDR3 nucleotides are TGTGCCAGCTCACCATCATCGGGGATCAATCAGCCCCAGCATTTT. It encodes CASSPSSGINQPQHF.

The rearrangement links TRBV2 to TRBJ1-5; D might be TRBD1 (5 bases). The ends were cut back, 1 base at V and 4 bases at J, with 17 bases in the middle. Germline-derived CDR1 and CDR2 are SNHLY and FYNNEI. CDR3 length: 17 residues. The CDR3 loop reads CASSEGGRVGGNQPQHF. CDR3 in DNA: TGTGCCAGCAGTGAAGGGGGTAGGGTTGGGGGGAATCAGCCCCAGCATTTT.

CDR3 nucleotides: TGTGCCAGCAGTGTGCTCGCGGGAGCCACAGATACGCAGTATTTT. This translates into CASSVLAGATDTQYF. The chain joins TRBV2 to TRBJ2-3; 7 positions match TRBD2. The CDR3 runs 15 residues. V was clipped by 4 bases and J by 2 bases; unmatched bases: 6. Germline values: CDR1 SNHLY, CDR2 FYNNEI.